This note documents a single TCR beta chain sequence. The CDR3 runs to 13 residues. In germline, CDR1 is SGHTA, CDR2 FQGNSA. V was clipped by 0 bases and J by 7 bases, with 9 bases between them. This sample stems from a study of T cell changes during pregnancy in multiple sclerosis. The table came from immunoSEQ multiplex PCR; TCRdb's copy has only in-frame clones and leaves some out. This sample carries tens of thousands of clones, about 93% of them seen once, and the ten largest clones take around 0.43%. The sequence derives from a female donor with multiple sclerosis, enrolled in a pregnancy study. This specimen was CD4+ T cells from peripheral blood mononuclear cells, taken in the second trimester of pregnancy. The genes are TRBV7-2 and TRBJ1-2; weak D call: TRBD1 (5 bases). CDR3 amino acids: CASSLAQGSGYTF. The CDR3 coding sequence is TGTGCCAGCAGCTTAGCGCAGGGATCTGGCTACACCTTC.